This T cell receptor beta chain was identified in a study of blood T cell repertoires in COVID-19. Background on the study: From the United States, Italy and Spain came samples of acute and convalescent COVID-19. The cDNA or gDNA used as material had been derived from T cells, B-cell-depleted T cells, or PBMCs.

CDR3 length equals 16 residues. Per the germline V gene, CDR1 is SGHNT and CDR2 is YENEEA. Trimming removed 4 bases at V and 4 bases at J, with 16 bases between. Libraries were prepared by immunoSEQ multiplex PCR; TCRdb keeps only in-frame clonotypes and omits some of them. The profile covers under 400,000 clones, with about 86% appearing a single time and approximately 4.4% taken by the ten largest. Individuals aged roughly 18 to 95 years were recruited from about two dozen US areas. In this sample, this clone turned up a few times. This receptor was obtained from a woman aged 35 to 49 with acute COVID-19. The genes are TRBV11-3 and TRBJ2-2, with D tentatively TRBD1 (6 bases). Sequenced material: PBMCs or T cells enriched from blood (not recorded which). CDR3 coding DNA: TGTGCCAGCAGCTCCAGAGGGGGTTCGGGCACCGGGGAGCTGTTTTTT. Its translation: CASSSRGGSGTGELFF.